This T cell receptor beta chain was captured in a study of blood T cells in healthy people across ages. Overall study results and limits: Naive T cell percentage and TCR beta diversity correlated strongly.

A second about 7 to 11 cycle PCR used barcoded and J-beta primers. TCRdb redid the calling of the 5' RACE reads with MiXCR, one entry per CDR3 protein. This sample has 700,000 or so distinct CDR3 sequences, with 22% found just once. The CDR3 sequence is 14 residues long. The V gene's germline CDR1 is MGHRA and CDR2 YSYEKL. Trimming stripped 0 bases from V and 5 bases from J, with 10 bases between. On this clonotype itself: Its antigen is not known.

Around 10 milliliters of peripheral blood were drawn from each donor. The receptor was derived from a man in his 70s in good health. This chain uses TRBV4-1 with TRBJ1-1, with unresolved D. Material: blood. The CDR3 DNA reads TGCGCCAGCAGCCAAGATGAGGGTTCGACTGAAGCTTTCTTT. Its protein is CASSQDEGSTEAFF.